This T cell receptor (beta chain) emerged from a study of blood T cell repertoires in COVID-19. The data were produced by immunoSEQ multiplex PCR, yet TCRdb's version contains in-frame clones alone and is incomplete. The sample lists about 160,000 clones; 65% to 85% were seen once. Symptom resolution, clearance, or two negative PCRs marked the recovered donors of Cohort 3. Germline V gene data show CDR1 as SGHNT and CDR2 as YYREEE (reference sequence). Trimming shortened V by 4 bases and J by 5 bases, and 15 bases separated the two germline ends. CDR3 size: 14 residues. The source material was PBMCs or T cells enriched from blood (not recorded which). The TCR originated in a man aged 35 to 55 who had recovered from COVID-19. This chain uses TRBV5-4 with TRBJ2-5; perhaps TRBD1 as D (5 bases). CDR3 sequence (DNA): TGTGCCAGCAGCCGACCAGGGTCTGCGGAGACCCAGTACTTC. It specifies CASSRPGSAETQYF.